Listed here are 14 T cell receptor beta chains from one sample, sequenced in a study of memory CD4+ T cells and cytomegalovirus serostatus. Clones were read by immunoSEQ multiplex PCR, and TCRdb kept only the in-frame ones, dropping some. The sample shows 45,000 to 60,000 clones, 65% to 80% of them seen only once. The sort gate was single viable CD3+CD4+CD8-CD45RO+ cells for memory CD4+ T cells. The material sequenced was memory CD4+ T cells from blood. Receptor source: an adult in good health and CMV-seropositive.

This clone was detected only once. The rearrangement joins TRBV10-2 to TRBJ1-2; TRBD1 is a possible D gene (5 bases). CDR1 WSHSY and CDR2 SAAADI come from the germline V gene. The CDR3 runs 14 residues. V was shortened by 2 bases and J by 6 bases, with 13 bases between the two germline ends. This chain's CDR3 is CASSETGVVNGYTF. Here the CDR3 DNA reads TGCGCCAGCAGTGAGACGGGGGTAGTCAATGGCTACACCTTC.

This clone appeared a single time. The chain is built from TRBV30 and TRBJ2-1, with 13 nucleotides matching TRBD2. Germline V gene sequence: CDR1 GTSNPN, CDR2 SVGIG (reference sequence). This CDR3 has 15 amino acids. Germline trimming cut 3 bases from V and 9 bases from J; bases unmatched to any gene: 8. CDR3 nucleotides: TGTGCCTGGAGGGCTACTAGCGGGAGGGCCGTTGAGCAGTTCTTC. Translation: CAWRATSGRAVEQFF. Complete variable domain (other parts from reference TRBV30 and TRBJ2-1): SQTIHQWPATLVQPVGSPLSLECTVEGTSNPNLYWYRQAAGRGLQLLFYSVGIGQISSEVPQNLSASRPQDRQFILSSKKLLLSDSGFYLCAWRATSGRAVEQFFGPGTRLTVL.

The rearrangement links TRBV7-9 to TRBJ2-7, with 7 positions matching TRBD2. The junction had 12 bases not matched to a gene; V was cut back by 5 bases and J by 2 bases. Looked up from germline, CDR1 is SEHNR and CDR2 is FQNEAQ (reference sequence). This CDR3 comprises 16 residues. The CDR3 loop is CASSPGRAGPPYEQYF. CDR3 DNA: TGTGCCAGCAGCCCGGGGAGGGCAGGCCCCCCCTACGAGCAGTACTTC.

The V call is TRBV4-2, the J call TRBJ1-5; 10 bases match TRBD1. The CDR3 length is 15 residues. Trimming cost V 2 bases and J 7 bases; bases outside gene matches: 5. CDR1 is LGHNA, CDR2 YNFKEQ, per germline. Written as DNA, the CDR3 is TGTGCCAGCAGCCAAATGAGGACAGGGGGACAGCCCCAGCATTTT. It translates to CASSQMRTGGQPQHF.

J is TRBJ1-6 and V is TRBV18, with unresolved D. The CDR3 is 15 residues long. Trimming took off 4 bases at V and 3 bases at J, with 10 bases between the two ends. Germline loops: CDR1 KGHSH, CDR2 LQKENI. The CDR3 sequence is CASSQDGHYNSPLHF. As DNA, the CDR3 is TGTGCCAGCTCACAAGACGGCCACTATAATTCACCCCTCCACTTT.

The rearrangement uses TRBV5-1 and TRBJ2-5, with D possibly TRBD1 on 5 matching bases. With 3 bases removed from V and 5 bases from J, the gap between germline ends came to 11 bases. Germline CDR1 and CDR2: SGHRS and YFSETQ. The CDR3 spans 13 residues. The chain's CDR3 is CASSYWNRETQYF. DNA of the CDR3: TGCGCCAGCAGCTATTGGAACAGGGAGACCCAGTACTTC. Full variable domain (rest looked up from reference TRBV5-1 and TRBJ2-5): KAGVTQTPRYLIKTRGQQVTLSCSPISGHRSVSWYQQTPGQGLQFLFEYFSETQRNKGNFPGRFSGRQFSNSRSEMNVSTLELGDSALYLCASSYWNRETQYFGPGTRLLVL.

The chain is built from TRBV7-9 and TRBJ1-1; 7 bases line up with TRBD1. V was pared by 5 bases and J by 6 bases, with 9 bases of the junction left unmatched. Per germline, CDR1 SEHNR and CDR2 FQNEAQ (reference sequence). The CDR3 sequence is 14 residues long. In nucleotides, the CDR3 is TGTGCCAGCAGCCCCGGGACAGAGGGCGCTGAAGCTTTCTTT. It codes for CASSPGTEGAEAFF.

This clone was counted once. DNA for the CDR3: TGTGCCAGCAGCTTGGGACAGGGGGCGCCCTACGAGCAGTACTTC. This codes for CASSLGQGAPYEQYF. The chain employs TRBV11-2 and TRBJ2-7; TRBD1 matches 12 bases. The CDR3 sequence is 15 residues long. Germline V lookup: CDR1 SGHAT, CDR2 FQNNGV. The V and J ends lost 3 bases and 2 bases, in that order; junction bases with no gene match: 2.

The chain employs TRBV19 and TRBJ2-3, with D perhaps TRBD2 (6 bases). The V end was cut by 3 bases, the J end by 1 base, with 11 bases between. Germline CDR1 LNHDA, CDR2 SQIVND (reference sequence). The CDR3 runs 15 residues. The CDR3 DNA is TGTGCCAGTAGTATTTCGGCGGGGCGCACAGATACGCAGTATTTT. It specifies CASSISAGRTDTQYF. The full variable domain, with the rest looked up from reference TRBV19 and TRBJ2-3, is DGGITQSPKYLFRKEGQNVTLSCEQNLNHDAMYWYRQDPGQGLRLIYYSQIVNDFQKGDIAEGYSVSREKKESFPLTVTSAQKNPTAFYLCASSISAGRTDTQYFGPGTRLTVL.

CDR3 nucleotides: TGTGCCAGTAGTATCGACAGCAACTATGGCTACACCTTC. Residues: CASSIDSNYGYTF. The chain is built from TRBV19 and TRBJ1-2, with a possible D match to TRBD1 (5 bases). Germline CDR1 LNHDA, CDR2 SQIVND (reference sequence). The CDR3 is made up of 13 amino acids. Trimming took off 3 bases at V and 2 bases at J, with 7 bases between the two ends.

The table lists this clone with a count of one. The rearrangement joins TRBV19 to TRBJ2-5, with D uncertain. Germline CDR1 is LNHDA and CDR2 is SQIVND (reference sequence). The CDR3 is 11 residues long. Trimming removed 5 bases from V and 3 bases from J, with 4 bases in between. In DNA, the CDR3 is TGTGCCAGTAGTCTTGAAGAGACCCAGTACTTC. This codes for CASSLEETQYF.

The genes are TRBV29-1 and TRBJ2-4; the match to TRBD2 covers 11 bases. This CDR3 comprises 13 residues. CDR1 and CDR2 (germline): SQVTM, ANQGSEA. Trimming at V came to 5 bases and at J to 4 bases, leaving 1 base not matched to a gene. CDR3 DNA: TGCAGCGTTTTAGCGGGGGGGAAAAACATTCAGTACTTC. Amino acid sequence: CSVLAGGKNIQYF.

CDR3 sequence: CAWSAEFGGYTF. The CDR3 DNA is TGTGCCTGGAGTGCCGAGTTTGGCGGCTACACCTTC. V usage is TRBV30 and J usage is TRBJ1-2; D call uncertain. CDR1 is GTSNPN and CDR2 is SVGIG in the germline V gene (reference sequence). V lost 1 base to trimming and J lost 8 bases, with 11 bases between them. CDR3 length equals 12 residues.

The chain links TRBV28 to TRBJ2-1; possible D gene TRBD2, 6 bases. Germline CDR1 is MDHEN and CDR2 is SYDVKM. This CDR3 has 14 residues. With 4 bases removed from V and 1 base from J, the gap between germline ends came to 8 bases. In nucleotides, the CDR3 is TGTGCCAGCAGTTCCGGGGGATCCTACAATGAGCAGTTCTTC. Amino acids: CASSSGGSYNEQFF.